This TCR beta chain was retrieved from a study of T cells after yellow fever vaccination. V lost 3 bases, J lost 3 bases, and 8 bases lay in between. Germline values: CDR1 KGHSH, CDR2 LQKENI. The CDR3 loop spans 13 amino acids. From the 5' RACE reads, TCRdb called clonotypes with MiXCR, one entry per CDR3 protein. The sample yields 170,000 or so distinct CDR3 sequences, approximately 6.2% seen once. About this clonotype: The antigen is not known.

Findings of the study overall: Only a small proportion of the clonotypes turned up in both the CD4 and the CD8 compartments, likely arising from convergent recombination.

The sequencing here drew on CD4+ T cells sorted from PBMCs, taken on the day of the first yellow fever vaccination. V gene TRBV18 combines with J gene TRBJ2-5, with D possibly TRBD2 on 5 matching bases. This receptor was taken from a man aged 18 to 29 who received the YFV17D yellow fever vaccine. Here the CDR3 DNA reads TGTGCCAGCTCACCCCTAGCCGAAGAGACCCAGTACTTC. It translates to CASSPLAEETQYF.